The T cell receptor beta chain under discussion was sequenced for a study of blood T cell repertoires in COVID-19. Across the whole study: The analysed material was cDNA or gDNA that came from T cells, B-cell-depleted T cells, or PBMCs.

The authors' processing: Reference gene primers were amplified, and this amplification served to estimate nucleated cell counts. Libraries were prepared by immunoSEQ multiplex PCR; TCRdb keeps only in-frame clonotypes and omits some of them. For V, J and clone size, that table is used; D and trimming come from the DNA. The sample consists of over 300,000 clones, almost 90% of them appearing once. Sequenced sample: peripheral blood. The sequence was collected from a man between 18 and 35 years old with active or convalescent COVID-19.

The CDR3 DNA reads as TGTGCCAGTAGTAAATACCCGGACAGGTTCTATCAGCCCCAGCATTTT. It encodes CASSKYPDRFYQPQHF. J is TRBJ1-5 and V is TRBV19; 7 positions match TRBD1. V lost 4 bases, J lost 5 bases, and 11 bases stayed unmatched. Germline V CDR1 and CDR2: LNHDA, SQIVND (reference sequence). The CDR3 is 16 amino acids.